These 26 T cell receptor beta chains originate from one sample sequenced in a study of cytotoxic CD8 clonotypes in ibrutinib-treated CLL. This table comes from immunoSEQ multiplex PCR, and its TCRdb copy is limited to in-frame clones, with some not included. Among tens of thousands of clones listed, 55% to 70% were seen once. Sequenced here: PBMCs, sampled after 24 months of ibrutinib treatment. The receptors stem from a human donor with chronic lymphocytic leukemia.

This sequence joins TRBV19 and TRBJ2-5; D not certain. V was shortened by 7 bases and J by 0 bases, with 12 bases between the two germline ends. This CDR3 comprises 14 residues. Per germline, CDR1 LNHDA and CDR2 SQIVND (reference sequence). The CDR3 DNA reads TGTGCCAGTACCCCAGGACCGTACCAAGAGACCCAGTACTTC. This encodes CASTPGPYQETQYF.

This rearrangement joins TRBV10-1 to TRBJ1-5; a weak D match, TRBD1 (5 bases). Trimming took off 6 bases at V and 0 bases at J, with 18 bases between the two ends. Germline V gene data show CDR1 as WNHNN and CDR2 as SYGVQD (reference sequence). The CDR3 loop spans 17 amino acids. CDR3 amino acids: CASRTRDGGLSNQPQHF. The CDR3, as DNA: TGCGCCAGCAGAACGCGGGACGGAGGCCTTAGCAATCAGCCCCAGCATTTT.

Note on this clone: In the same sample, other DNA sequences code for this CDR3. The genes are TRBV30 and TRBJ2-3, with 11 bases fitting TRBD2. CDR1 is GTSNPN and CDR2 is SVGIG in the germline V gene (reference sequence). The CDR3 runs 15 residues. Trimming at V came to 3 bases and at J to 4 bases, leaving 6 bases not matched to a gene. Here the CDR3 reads CAWSPLAGVPDTQYF. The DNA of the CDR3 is TGTGCCTGGAGCCCACTAGCGGGGGTTCCAGATACGCAGTATTTT.

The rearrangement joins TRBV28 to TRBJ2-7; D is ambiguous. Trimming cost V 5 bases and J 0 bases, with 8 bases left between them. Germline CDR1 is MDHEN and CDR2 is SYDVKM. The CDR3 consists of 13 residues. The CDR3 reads CASSTVGSYEQYF. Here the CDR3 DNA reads TGTGCCAGCAGTACGGTGGGCTCCTACGAGCAGTACTTC.

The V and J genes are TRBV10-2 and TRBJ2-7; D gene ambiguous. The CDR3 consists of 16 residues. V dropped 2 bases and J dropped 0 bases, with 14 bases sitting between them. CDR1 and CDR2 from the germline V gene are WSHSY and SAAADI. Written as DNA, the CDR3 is TGCGCCAGCAGTGAGCCCTGGGAAGTCCGCTCCTACGAGCAGTACTTC. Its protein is CASSEPWEVRSYEQYF.

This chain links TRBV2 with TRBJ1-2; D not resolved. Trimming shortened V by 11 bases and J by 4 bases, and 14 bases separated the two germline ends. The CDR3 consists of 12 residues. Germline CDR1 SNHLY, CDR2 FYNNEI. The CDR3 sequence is CAGRANSYGYTF. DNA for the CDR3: TGTGCCGGGCGGGCTAACAGCTATGGCTACACCTTC.

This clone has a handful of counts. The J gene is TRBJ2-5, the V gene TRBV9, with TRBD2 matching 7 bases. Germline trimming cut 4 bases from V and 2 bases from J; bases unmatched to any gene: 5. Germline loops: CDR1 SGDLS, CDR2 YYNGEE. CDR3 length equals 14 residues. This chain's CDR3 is CASSTWGGQETQYF. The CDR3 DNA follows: TGTGCCAGCAGCACCTGGGGGGGGCAAGAGACCCAGTACTTC.

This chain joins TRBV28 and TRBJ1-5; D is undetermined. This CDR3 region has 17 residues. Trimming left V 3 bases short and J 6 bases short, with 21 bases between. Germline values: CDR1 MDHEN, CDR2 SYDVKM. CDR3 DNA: TGTGCCAGCAGTTTGCCCTTTTCCCAGGTGGTGGCTCAGCCCCAGCATTTT. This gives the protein CASSLPFSQVVAQPQHF.

The CDR3 nucleotides read TGTGCCTGGAGTGTACGCCCAGCGGGGGCCACAGATACGCAGTATTTT. Protein sequence: CAWSVRPAGATDTQYF. V usage is TRBV30 and J usage is TRBJ2-3, with 8 positions matching TRBD2. The CDR3 contains 16 residues. Losses at the gene ends were 0 bases for V and 2 bases for J; bases not matched to a gene: 7. Germline V gene lookup returns CDR1 GTSNPN and CDR2 SVGIG (reference sequence).

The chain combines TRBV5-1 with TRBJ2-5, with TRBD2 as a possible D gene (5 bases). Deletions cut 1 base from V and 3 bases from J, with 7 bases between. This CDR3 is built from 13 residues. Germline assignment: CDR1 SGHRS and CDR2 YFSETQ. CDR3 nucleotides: TGCGCCAGCAGCTTGTTCGGGGAAGAGACCCAGTACTTC. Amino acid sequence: CASSLFGEETQYF.

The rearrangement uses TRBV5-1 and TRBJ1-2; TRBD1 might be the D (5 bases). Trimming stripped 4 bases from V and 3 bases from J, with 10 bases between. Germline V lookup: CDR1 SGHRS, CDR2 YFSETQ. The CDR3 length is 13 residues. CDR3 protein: CASSVGTYYGYTF. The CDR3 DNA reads TGCGCCAGCAGCGTCGGGACGTACTATGGCTACACCTTC.

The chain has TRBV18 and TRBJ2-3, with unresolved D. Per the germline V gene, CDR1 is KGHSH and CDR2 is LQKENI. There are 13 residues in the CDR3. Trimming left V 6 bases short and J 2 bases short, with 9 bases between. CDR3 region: CASSSQPTDTQYF. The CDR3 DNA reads TGTGCCAGCTCGTCACAGCCCACAGATACGCAGTATTTT.

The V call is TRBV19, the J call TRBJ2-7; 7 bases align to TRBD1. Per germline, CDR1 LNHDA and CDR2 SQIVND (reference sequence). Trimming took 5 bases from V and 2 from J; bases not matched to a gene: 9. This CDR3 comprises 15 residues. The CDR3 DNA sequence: TGTGCCAGTAGTCTGCAGGGGGTCCACCCCTACGAGCAGTACTTC. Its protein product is CASSLQGVHPYEQYF.

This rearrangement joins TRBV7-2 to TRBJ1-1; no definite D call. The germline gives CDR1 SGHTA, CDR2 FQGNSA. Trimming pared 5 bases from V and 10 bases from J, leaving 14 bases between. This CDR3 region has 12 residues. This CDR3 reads CASSHGLSVAFF. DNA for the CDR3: TGTGCCAGCAGCCACGGGCTTTCGGTAGCTTTCTTT.

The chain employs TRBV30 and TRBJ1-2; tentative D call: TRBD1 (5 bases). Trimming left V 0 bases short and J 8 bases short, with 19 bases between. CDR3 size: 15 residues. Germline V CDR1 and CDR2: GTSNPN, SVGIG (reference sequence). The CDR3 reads CAWSVLGTPGLGYTF. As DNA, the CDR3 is TGTGCCTGGAGTGTACTCGGGACGCCCGGGTTAGGCTACACCTTC.

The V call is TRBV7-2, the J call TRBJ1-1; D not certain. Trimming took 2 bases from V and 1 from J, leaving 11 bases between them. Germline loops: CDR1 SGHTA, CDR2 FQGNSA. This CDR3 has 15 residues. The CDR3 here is CASSLTPDGNTEAFF. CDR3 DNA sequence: TGTGCCAGCAGCTTAACTCCCGACGGGAACACTGAAGCTTTCTTT.

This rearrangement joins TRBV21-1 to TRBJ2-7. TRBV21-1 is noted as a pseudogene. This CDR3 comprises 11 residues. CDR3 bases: TGTGCCAGCAGCAAAGTCTACGAGCAGTACTTC. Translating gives CASSKVYEQYF.

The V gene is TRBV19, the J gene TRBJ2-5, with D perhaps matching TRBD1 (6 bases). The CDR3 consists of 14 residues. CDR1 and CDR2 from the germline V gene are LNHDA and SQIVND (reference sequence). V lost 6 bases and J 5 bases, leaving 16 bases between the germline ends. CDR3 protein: CASSSSRGYETQYF. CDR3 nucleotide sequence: TGTGCCAGTAGCAGTAGCAGGGGATACGAGACCCAGTACTTC.

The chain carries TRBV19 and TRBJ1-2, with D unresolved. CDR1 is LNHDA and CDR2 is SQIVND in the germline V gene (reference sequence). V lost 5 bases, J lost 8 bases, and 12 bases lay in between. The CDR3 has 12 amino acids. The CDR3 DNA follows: TGTGCCAGTAGTCTAAGGCCATCAGGCTACACCTTC. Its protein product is CASSLRPSGYTF.

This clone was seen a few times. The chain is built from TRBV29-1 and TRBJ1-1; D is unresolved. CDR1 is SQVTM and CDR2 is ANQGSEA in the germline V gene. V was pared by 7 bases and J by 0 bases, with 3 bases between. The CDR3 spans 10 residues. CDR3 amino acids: CSAMNTEAFF. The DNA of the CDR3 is TGCAGCGCGATGAACACTGAAGCTTTCTTT.

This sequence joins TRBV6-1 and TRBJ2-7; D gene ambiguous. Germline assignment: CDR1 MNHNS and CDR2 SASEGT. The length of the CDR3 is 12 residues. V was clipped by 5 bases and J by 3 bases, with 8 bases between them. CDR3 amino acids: CASSRYLYEQYF. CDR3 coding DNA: TGTGCCAGCAGTAGGTACCTCTACGAGCAGTACTTC.

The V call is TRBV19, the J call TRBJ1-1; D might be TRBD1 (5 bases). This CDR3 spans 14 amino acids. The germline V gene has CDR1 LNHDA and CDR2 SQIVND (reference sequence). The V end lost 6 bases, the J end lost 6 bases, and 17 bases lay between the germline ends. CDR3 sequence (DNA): TGTGCCAGTAGCAGGGCCGGTGGTGCGTCTGAAGCTTTCTTT. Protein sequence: CASSRAGGASEAFF.

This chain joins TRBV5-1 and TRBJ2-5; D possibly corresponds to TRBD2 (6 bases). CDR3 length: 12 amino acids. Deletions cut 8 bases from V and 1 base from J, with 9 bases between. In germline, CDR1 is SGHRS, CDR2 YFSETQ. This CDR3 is CASSTSQETQYF. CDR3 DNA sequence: TGCGCCAGTTCGACTAGCCAAGAGACCCAGTACTTC.

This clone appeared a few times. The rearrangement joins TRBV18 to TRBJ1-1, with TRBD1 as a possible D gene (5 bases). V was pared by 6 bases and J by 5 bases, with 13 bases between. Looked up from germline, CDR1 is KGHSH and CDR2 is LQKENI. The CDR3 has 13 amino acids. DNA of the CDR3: TGTGCCAGCTCCAGGGCTATGGAGACTGAAGCTTTCTTT. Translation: CASSRAMETEAFF.

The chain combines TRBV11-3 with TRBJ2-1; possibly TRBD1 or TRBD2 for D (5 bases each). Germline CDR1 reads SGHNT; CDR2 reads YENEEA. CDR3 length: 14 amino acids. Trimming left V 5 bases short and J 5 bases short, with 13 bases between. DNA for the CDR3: TGTGCCAGCAGCCAGGGACCAAACCACAATGAGCAGTTCTTC. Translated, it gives CASSQGPNHNEQFF.

This CDR3 reads CASTGTGNQRMAFF. The CDR3 DNA reads as TGTGCCAGTACTGGGACAGGCAACCAGAGAATGGCTTTCTTT. The chain employs TRBV19 and TRBJ1-1; 8 bases are a match to TRBD1. Germline loops: CDR1 LNHDA, CDR2 SQIVND (reference sequence). The CDR3 consists of 14 residues. V gave up 7 bases and J gave up 11 bases; unmatched junction bases: 15.